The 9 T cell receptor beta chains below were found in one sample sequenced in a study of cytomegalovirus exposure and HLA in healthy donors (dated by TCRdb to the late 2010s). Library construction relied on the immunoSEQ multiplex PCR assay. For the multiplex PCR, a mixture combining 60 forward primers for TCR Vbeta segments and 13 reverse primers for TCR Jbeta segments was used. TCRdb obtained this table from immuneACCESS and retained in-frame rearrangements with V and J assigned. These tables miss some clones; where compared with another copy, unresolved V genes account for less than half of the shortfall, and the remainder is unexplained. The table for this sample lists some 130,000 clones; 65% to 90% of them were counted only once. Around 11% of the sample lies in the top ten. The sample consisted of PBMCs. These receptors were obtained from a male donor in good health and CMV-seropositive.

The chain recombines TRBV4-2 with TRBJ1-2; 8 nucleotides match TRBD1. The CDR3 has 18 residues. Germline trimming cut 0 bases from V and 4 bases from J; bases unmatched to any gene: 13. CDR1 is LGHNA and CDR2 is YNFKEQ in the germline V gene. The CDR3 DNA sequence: TGTGCCAGCAGCCAAGAAGGCATCCGACAGGGGTACATCTATGGCTACACCTTC. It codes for CASSQEGIRQGYIYGYTF.

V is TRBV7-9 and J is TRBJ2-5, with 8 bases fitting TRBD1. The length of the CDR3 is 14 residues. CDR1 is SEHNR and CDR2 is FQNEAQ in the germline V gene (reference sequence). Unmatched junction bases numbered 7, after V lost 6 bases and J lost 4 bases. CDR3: CASREGTGAETQYF. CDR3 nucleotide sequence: TGTGCCAGCAGGGAAGGGACAGGCGCAGAGACCCAGTACTTC.

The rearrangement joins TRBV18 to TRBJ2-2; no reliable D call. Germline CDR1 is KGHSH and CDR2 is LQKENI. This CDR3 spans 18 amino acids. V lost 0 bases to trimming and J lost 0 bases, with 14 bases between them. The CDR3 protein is CASSPPLRKVSNTGELFF. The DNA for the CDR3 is TGTGCCAGCTCACCACCGTTGAGAAAAGTGTCGAACACCGGGGAGCTGTTTTTT.

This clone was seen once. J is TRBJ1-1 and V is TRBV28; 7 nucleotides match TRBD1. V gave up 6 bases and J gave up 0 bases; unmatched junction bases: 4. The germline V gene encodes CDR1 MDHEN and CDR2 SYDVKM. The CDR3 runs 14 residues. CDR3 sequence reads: CASSSTGMNTEAFF. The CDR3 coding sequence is TGTGCCAGCAGCTCGACAGGGATGAACACTGAAGCTTTCTTT.

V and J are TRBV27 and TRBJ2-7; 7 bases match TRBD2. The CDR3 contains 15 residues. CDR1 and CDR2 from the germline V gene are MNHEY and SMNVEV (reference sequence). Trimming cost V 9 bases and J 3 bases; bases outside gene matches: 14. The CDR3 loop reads CASSHRASGYYEQYF. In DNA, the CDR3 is TGTGCCAGTTCCCATCGGGCTAGCGGCTACTACGAGCAGTACTTC.

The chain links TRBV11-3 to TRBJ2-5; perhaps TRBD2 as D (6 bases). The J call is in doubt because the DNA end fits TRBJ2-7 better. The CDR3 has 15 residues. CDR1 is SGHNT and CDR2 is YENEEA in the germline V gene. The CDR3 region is CASSFARGPSYEQYF. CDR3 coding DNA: TGTGCCAGCAGCTTCGCGCGGGGCCCCTCCTACGAGCAGTACTTC.

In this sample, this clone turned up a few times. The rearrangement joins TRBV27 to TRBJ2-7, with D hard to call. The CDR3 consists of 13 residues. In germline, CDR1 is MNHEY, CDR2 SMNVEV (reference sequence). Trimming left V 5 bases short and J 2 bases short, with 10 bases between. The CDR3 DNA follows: TGTGCCAGCAGTGGCCCCCGGGCCTACGAGCAGTACTTC. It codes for CASSGPRAYEQYF.

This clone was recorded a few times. The CDR3 spells CASSLVASGSSSYNEQFF. The CDR3 region has the DNA TGTGCCAGCAGCTTAGTGGCTAGCGGGAGTTCCTCCTACAATGAGCAGTTCTTC. The gene calls are TRBV13 and TRBJ2-1; TRBD2 matches 10 bases. Trimming took 1 base from V and 0 from J; bases not matched to a gene: 6. CDR3 length: 18 amino acids. In germline, CDR1 is PRHDT, CDR2 FYEKMQ (reference sequence).

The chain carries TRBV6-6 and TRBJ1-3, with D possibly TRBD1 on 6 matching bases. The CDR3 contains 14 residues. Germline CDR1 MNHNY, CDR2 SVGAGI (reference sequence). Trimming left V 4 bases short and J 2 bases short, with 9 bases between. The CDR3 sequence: CASSLQGTGNTIYF. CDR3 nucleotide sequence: TGTGCCAGCAGTTTACAGGGAACTGGAAACACCATATATTTT.